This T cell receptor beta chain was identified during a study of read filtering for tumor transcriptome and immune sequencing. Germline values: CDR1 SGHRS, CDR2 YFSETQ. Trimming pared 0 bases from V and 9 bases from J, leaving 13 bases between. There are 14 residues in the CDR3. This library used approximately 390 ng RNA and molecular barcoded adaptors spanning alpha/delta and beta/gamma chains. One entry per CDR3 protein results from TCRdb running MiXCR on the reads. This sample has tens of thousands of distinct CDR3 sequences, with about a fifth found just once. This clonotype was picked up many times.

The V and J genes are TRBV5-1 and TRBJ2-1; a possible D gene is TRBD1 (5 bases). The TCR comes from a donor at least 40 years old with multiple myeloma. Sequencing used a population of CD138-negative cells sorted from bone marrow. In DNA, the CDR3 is TGCGCCAGCAGCTTGGGGTCCCTCCAGGGTGAGCAGTTCTTC. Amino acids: CASSLGSLQGEQFF.